This T cell receptor (beta chain) emerged from a study of blood T cell repertoires in COVID-19. Turning to the study itself: The United States, Italy and Spain supplied acute and convalescent COVID-19 samples. PBMCs, B-cell-depleted T cells, or T cells were the source of the cDNA or gDNA that made up the material.

Original analysis: The assay estimated nucleated cells by amplifying reference gene primers. Sequenced by immunoSEQ multiplex PCR; TCRdb stores in-frame clones only, minus some. D and trimming were read from the DNA, whereas the V and J calls and clone size are those reported in that table. Among more than 120,000 clones, roughly 82% were seen once, and the ten largest hold 4.5% to 6%. This CDR3 is 17 amino acids long. The V gene's germline CDR1 is KGHSH and CDR2 LQKENI. V gave up 3 bases and J gave up 6 bases, with 20 bases separating them. This receptor was identified in a human donor in a cohort sampled during active COVID-19. J is TRBJ2-2 and V is TRBV18, with a tentative D call TRBD1 (5 bases). Material for sequencing was peripheral blood. As DNA, the CDR3 is TGTGCCAGCTCACCTCTTACCATATCTTTGACAGCCGGGGAGCTGTTTTTT. Its translation is CASSPLTISLTAGELFF.